This T cell receptor beta chain was recorded in a study of T cell repertoires in cytomegalovirus infection. Study overall: Alongside well-studied HLA-B-restricted CMV epitopes, recently identified HLA-C-restricted CMV epitopes were also used. CMV infection and matching HLA type were both indicated by public TCR beta signatures. Whole-study findings and limits: HLA-C-restricted CMV-specific TCR beta clonotypes prevailed in the ex vivo response. Cumulative public TCR beta family frequency identified CMV carriers with the relevant HLA.

TCRdb analysed the reads with MiXCR anew, one entry per CDR3 protein. This table holds about half a million distinct CDR3 sequences, around a third found once. This clonotype came up a few times. The target antigen is unknown. The CDR3 has 14 residues. From germline, CDR1 is MNHGY and CDR2 SAAAGT. V was clipped by 8 bases and J by 1 base, with 15 bases between them. The material sequenced was cultured PBMCs, taken from culture after CMV antigen stimulation. The chain is built from TRBV6-8 and TRBJ2-7, with D possibly being TRBD1 (6 bases). The sequence was obtained from a human donor in good health (CMV status not recorded). Some clones in this sample may be carry-over from other donors' samples. CDR3 nucleotides: TGTGCCAGCCGAAATCGGGACACATCCTACGAGCAGTACTTC. Its translation is CASRNRDTSYEQYF.